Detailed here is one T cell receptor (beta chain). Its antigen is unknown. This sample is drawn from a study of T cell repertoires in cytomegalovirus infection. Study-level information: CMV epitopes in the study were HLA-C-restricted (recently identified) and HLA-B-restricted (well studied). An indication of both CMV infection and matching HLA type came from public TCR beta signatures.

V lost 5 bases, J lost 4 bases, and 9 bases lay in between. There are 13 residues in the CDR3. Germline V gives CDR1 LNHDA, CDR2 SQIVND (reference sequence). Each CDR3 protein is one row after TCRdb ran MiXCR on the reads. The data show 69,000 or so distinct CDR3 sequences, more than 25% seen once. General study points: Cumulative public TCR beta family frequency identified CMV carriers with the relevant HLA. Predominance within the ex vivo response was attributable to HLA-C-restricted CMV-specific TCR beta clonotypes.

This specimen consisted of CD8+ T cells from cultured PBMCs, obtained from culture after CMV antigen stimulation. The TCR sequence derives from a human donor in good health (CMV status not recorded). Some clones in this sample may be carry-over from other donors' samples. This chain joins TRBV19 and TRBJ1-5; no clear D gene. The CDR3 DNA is TGTGCCAGTAGTTATCATACGAATCAGCCCCAGCATTTT. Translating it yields CASSYHTNQPQHF.